This T cell receptor beta chain stems from a study of identical twins. Addition of a universal primer site occurred through template switching, and cDNA carried unique molecular identifiers. TCRdb recomputed calls from the 5' RACE reads with MiXCR, one row per CDR3 protein. The sample contains fewer than 250,000 distinct CDR3 sequences, roughly 7% of which appear only once. This CDR3 is built from 15 residues. Germline-derived CDR1 and CDR2 are DFQATT and SNEGSKA (reference sequence). V lost 2 bases to trimming and J lost 0 bases, with 13 bases between them. Study-wide results and limits: Among beta out-of-frame sequences, excess sharing between twins appeared weaker.

Concerning this clonotype: Its antigen remains unidentified.

These data also formed part of another study, on yellow fever vaccine responses in identical twins.

The chain uses TRBV20-1 and TRBJ1-1; no clear D. The receptor was derived from a woman aged 18-29 years in good health. Sequenced input: memory (CD45RO+) T cells sorted from blood. For the CDR3, the DNA is TGCAGTGCTAGAAGTCTTTCGACCATGAACACTGAAGCTTTCTTT. Protein product: CSARSLSTMNTEAFF.